This TCR beta chain was retrieved from a study of blood T cell repertoires in COVID-19. Across the study: Samples representing acute and convalescent COVID-19 were sourced from the United States, Italy and Spain. The cDNA or gDNA used as material had been derived from T cells, B-cell-depleted T cells, or PBMCs.

Methods used by the authors: Researchers report that nucleated cell counts were estimated from reference gene primer amplification. Only in-frame clones appear in the TCRdb table, and some are missing; sequencing was by immunoSEQ multiplex PCR. V and J calls and clone size are as listed in that table; D and trimming were resolved from the DNA. Counted here are more than 9,500 clones, 75% to 90% occurring once; the ten biggest clones make up approximately 6%. Per the germline V gene, CDR1 is MNHNY and CDR2 is SVGAGI (reference sequence). There are 14 residues in the CDR3. V lost 2 bases and J 5 bases, leaving 10 bases between the germline ends.

This TCR derives from a human donor in a cohort sampled during active COVID-19. The sequenced sample consisted of peripheral blood. This rearrangement joins TRBV6-6 to TRBJ1-5; D is perhaps TRBD1 (6 bases). The CDR3 DNA sequence: TGTGCCAGCAGTTACACGGCAGGGGATCAGCCCCAGCATTTT. It is translated as CASSYTAGDQPQHF.